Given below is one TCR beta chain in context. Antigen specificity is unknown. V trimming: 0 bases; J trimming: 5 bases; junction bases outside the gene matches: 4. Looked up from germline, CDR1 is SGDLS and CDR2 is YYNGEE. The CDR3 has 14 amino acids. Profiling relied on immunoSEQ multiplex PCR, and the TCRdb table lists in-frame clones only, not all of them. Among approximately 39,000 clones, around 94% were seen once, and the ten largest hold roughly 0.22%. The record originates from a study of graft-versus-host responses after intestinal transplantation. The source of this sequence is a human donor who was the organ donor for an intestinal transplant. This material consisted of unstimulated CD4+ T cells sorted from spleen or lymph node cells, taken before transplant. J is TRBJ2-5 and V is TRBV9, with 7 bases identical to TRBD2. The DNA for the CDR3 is TGTGCCAGCAGCGTAGTTGCCGGGGGGGAGACCCAGTACTTC. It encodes CASSVVAGGETQYF.